This passage covers 30 T cell receptor beta chains from one sample sequenced in a study of T-cell reconstitution after alpha-beta-depleted transplantation in children. The TCRbeta library was prepared with unique molecular identifiers. TCRdb ran MiXCR on the PCR reads and lists one entry per CDR3 protein. This table holds 90,000 to 100,000 distinct CDR3 sequences, 9% to 15% found once. This specimen was PBMCs from the stem cell graft donor, taken from the stem cell graft. Receptors were obtained from a human donor who donated a stem cell graft to a child with inherited bone marrow failure.

At least ten counts were recorded for this clonotype. The chain is built from TRBV7-2 and TRBJ1-4; D not resolved. The CDR3 contains 15 residues. Germline V gene lookup returns CDR1 SGHTA and CDR2 FQGNSA. The V end was cut by 2 bases, the J end by 0 bases, with 7 bases between. This CDR3 is CASSLRATTNEKLFF. CDR3 DNA: TGTGCCAGCAGCTTACGGGCAACAACTAATGAAAAACTGTTTTTT.

This clonotype was observed at least ten times. The V call is TRBV6-1, the J call TRBJ1-2; 8 positions match TRBD1. CDR1 and CDR2 from the germline V gene are MNHNS and SASEGT. V was clipped by 5 bases and J by 4 bases; unmatched bases: 9. The length of the CDR3 is 15 residues. The CDR3 DNA reads TGTGCCAGCAGTCAAAAGCAGGGGGCAGGCTATGGCTACACCTTC. This translates into CASSQKQGAGYGYTF.

This clonotype was recorded at least ten times. The chain recombines TRBV6-5 with TRBJ1-5, with a tentative D call TRBD1 (5 bases). Germline CDR1 reads MNHEY; CDR2 reads SVGAGI. V lost 0 bases to trimming and J lost 2 bases, with 8 bases between them. The CDR3 has 15 amino acids. The CDR3 DNA follows: TGTGCCAGCAGTTACTCGGGGGGTGGCAATCAGCCCCAGCATTTT. Translated, it gives CASSYSGGGNQPQHF.

There are many counts of this clonotype. The rearrangement uses TRBV2 and TRBJ2-2, with D perhaps TRBD1 (5 bases). Deletions cut 6 bases from V and 0 bases from J, with 11 bases between. The CDR3 loop spans 15 amino acids. Germline V gene sequence: CDR1 SNHLY, CDR2 FYNNEI. The CDR3 here is CASRTVFANTGELFF. The CDR3 coding sequence is TGTGCCAGCAGGACAGTATTCGCGAACACCGGGGAGCTGTTTTTT.

In its sample, this clonotype was seen many times. This chain joins TRBV5-8 and TRBJ2-6; unclear D gene. This CDR3 spans 16 amino acids. Germline-derived CDR1 and CDR2 are SGHTS and YDEGEE. V was trimmed by 3 bases and J by 0 bases, leaving 10 bases between them. Written as DNA, the CDR3 is TGTGCCAGCAGCTCTAATTTAGGCTCTGGGGCCAACGTCCTGACTTTC. Protein: CASSSNLGSGANVLTF.

The rearrangement uses TRBV20-1 and TRBJ1-1, with 10 bases identical to TRBD1. This CDR3 region has 12 residues. V shed 6 bases and J 8 bases; nucleotides not matched to a gene: 6. CDR1 and CDR2 (germline): DFQATT, SNEGSKA (reference sequence). DNA of the CDR3: TGCAGTGCACCCCGACAGGGGGCCGAAGCTTTCTTT. This translates into CSAPRQGAEAFF.

Concerning this clonotype: A much larger clone lies one base from this, so it may be a read error. The rearrangement joins TRBV7-8 to TRBJ2-1; possible D gene TRBD2, 7 bases. CDR1 and CDR2 (germline): SGHVS, FQNEAQ. Trimming shortened V by 3 bases and J by 0 bases, and 12 bases separated the two germline ends. The CDR3 spans 16 residues. In DNA, the CDR3 is TGTGCCAGCAGCTTCGGGGGCGGGGGCTCCTACAATGAGCAGTTCTTC. It translates to CASSFGGGGSYNEQFF.

This clonotype was counted at least ten times. The chain employs TRBV10-3 and TRBJ2-7, with TRBD2 matching 10 bases. Germline V gene data show CDR1 as ENHRY and CDR2 as SYGVKD. The CDR3 consists of 15 residues. V trimming: 6 bases; J trimming: 2 bases; junction bases outside the gene matches: 7. The CDR3 bases are TGTGCCATCAGGACGCTAGCGGGGGAGACCTACGAGCAGTACTTC. Encoded protein: CAIRTLAGETYEQYF.

This clonotype was found many times. The rearrangement uses TRBV12-3 or TRBV12-4 and TRBJ2-1; 7 positions agree with TRBD2. The CDR3 has 18 residues. V dropped 8 bases and J dropped 1; count of bases not matched to a gene: 17. The CDR3 nucleotides read TGTGCCAGCGCGGGGGTGGGCGGGTACTCCTCTTCCTACAATGAGCAGTTCTTC. It encodes CASAGVGGYSSSYNEQFF.

This clonotype has ten or more counts. The chain links TRBV28 to TRBJ1-6; D call uncertain. V lost 5 bases and J 9 bases, leaving 11 bases between the germline ends. Germline V CDR1 and CDR2: MDHEN, SYDVKM. The CDR3 length is 13 residues. The CDR3 sequence: CASSLDRVSPLHF. The CDR3 DNA is TGTGCCAGCAGTCTAGACCGCGTTTCACCCCTCCACTTT.

The CDR3 DNA reads as TGTGCCACCAGAGATGGGGTTAGCTATGGCTACACCTTC. Translating it yields CATRDGVSYGYTF. V is TRBV15 and J is TRBJ1-2; D is unresolved. This CDR3 is 13 amino acids long. Germline assignment: CDR1 LNHNV and CDR2 YYDKDF (reference sequence). Trimming removed 6 bases from V and 4 bases from J, with 12 bases in between.

This clonotype showed up many times. The chain is built from TRBV4-3 and TRBJ2-3; TRBD2 agrees at 7 bases. This CDR3 is 14 amino acids long. Germline CDR1 and CDR2: LGHNA and YSLEER. V lost 4 bases to trimming and J lost 3 bases; unmatched junction nucleotides: 4. The CDR3 DNA sequence: TGCGCCAGCAGCCGGGAGGGTAGGACAGATACGCAGTATTTT. Translation gives CASSREGRTDTQYF.

V usage is TRBV30 and J usage is TRBJ2-7; D not certain. CDR3 length equals 13 residues. The germline V and J ends were trimmed by 2 bases and 2 bases, with 10 bases remaining between them. Germline-derived CDR1 and CDR2 are GTSNPN and SVGIG (reference sequence). The CDR3 loop is CAWSSRVAYEQYF. CDR3 DNA sequence: TGTGCCTGGAGTTCAAGGGTTGCCTACGAGCAGTACTTC. The variable domain in full, completed from reference TRBV30 and TRBJ2-7, reads SQTIHQWPATLVQPVGSPLSLECTVEGTSNPNLYWYRQAAGRGLQLLFYSVGIGQISSEVPQNLSASRPQDRQFILSSKKLLLSDSGFYLCAWSSRVAYEQYFGPGTRLTVT.

This clonotype was recorded many times. V and J are TRBV20-1 and TRBJ1-4; perhaps TRBD1 as D (5 bases). This CDR3 is built from 16 residues. CDR1 and CDR2 (germline): DFQATT, SNEGSKA (reference sequence). V lost 0 bases and J 8 bases, leaving 19 bases between the germline ends. CDR3 in amino acids: CSARDRPEGYREKLFF. The DNA for the CDR3 is TGCAGTGCTAGAGATCGCCCGGAGGGGTATAGGGAAAAACTGTTTTTT.

In this sample, this clonotype turned up a few times. This may be a read error: a much more frequent sequence differs by one nucleotide. This chain joins TRBV7-6 and TRBJ2-2; the D is unclear. The length of the CDR3 is 13 residues. The V end was cut by 5 bases, the J end by 6 bases, with 10 bases between. CDR1 and CDR2 (germline): SGHVS, FNYEAQ. In nucleotides, the CDR3 is TGTGCCAGCAGCGCCCCCGTTCCCGGGGAGCTGTTTTTT. Residues: CASSAPVPGELFF.

The table lists this clonotype with a few counts. The chain links TRBV20-1 to TRBJ1-1; weak D call: TRBD1 (5 bases). V dropped 5 bases and J dropped 0 bases, with 13 bases sitting between them. Germline V gives CDR1 DFQATT, CDR2 SNEGSKA (reference sequence). The CDR3 runs to 14 residues. DNA of the CDR3: TGCAGTGCTCTCGGGGGAGGTATGAACACTGAAGCTTTCTTT. Its protein product is CSALGGGMNTEAFF.

CDR3 loop: CASSPGLKRGAVKVYEQYF. The CDR3 nucleotides read TGTGCCAGCAGCCCCGGACTCAAGAGGGGAGCGGTGAAGGTCTACGAGCAGTACTTC. The chain is built from TRBV11-1 and TRBJ2-7; D tentatively fits TRBD1 or TRBD2 (5 bases each). CDR3 size: 19 residues. Germline V gene lookup returns CDR1 SGHAT and CDR2 FQDESV (reference sequence). V was clipped by 5 bases and J by 3 bases, with 29 bases between them.

This clonotype was found many times. The chain uses TRBV7-9 and TRBJ2-3; D is unclear. There are 17 residues in the CDR3. V dropped 5 bases and J dropped 0 bases, with 18 bases sitting between them. The germline gives CDR1 SEHNR, CDR2 FQNEAQ (reference sequence). CDR3 DNA: TGTGCCAGCAGCGGTTCCGGTGCGGTACCTAGCACAGATACGCAGTATTTT. It yields the protein CASSGSGAVPSTDTQYF.

CDR3: CASSEVGYTF. CDR3 nucleotide sequence: TGTGCCAGCAGTGAAGTAGGCTACACCTTC. This sequence joins TRBV6-1 and TRBJ1-2; no firm D call. Trimming shortened V by 1 base and J by 8 bases, and 2 bases separated the two germline ends. Germline V gene data show CDR1 as MNHNS and CDR2 as SASEGT. The CDR3 sequence is 10 residues long.

V is TRBV24-1 and J is TRBJ2-2; weak D call: TRBD2 (6 bases). CDR1 is KGHDR and CDR2 is SFDVKD in the germline V gene. Trimming cost V 3 bases and J 3 bases, with 10 bases left between them. The CDR3 runs 15 residues. CDR3 DNA sequence: TGTGCCACCAGTGATACCGGGAGCTACACCGGGGAGCTGTTTTTT. It translates to CATSDTGSYTGELFF.

This clonotype showed up many times. The chain employs TRBV5-1 and TRBJ2-2; a weak D match, TRBD1 (6 bases). V lost 6 bases to trimming and J lost 0 bases, with 21 bases between them. Germline assignment: CDR1 SGHRS and CDR2 YFSETQ. The CDR3 totals 18 residues. The CDR3 loop reads CASNGDSWTAANTGELFF. CDR3 sequence (DNA): TGCGCCAGCAACGGTGACAGTTGGACAGCAGCGAACACCGGGGAGCTGTTTTTT.

This clonotype came up many times. The rearrangement links TRBV5-1 to TRBJ1-1; tentatively, D is TRBD1 (6 bases). With 4 bases removed from V and 2 bases from J, the gap between germline ends came to 12 bases. CDR3 length: 14 amino acids. Germline CDR1 reads SGHRS; CDR2 reads YFSETQ. The CDR3 DNA follows: TGCGCCAGCAGCCGGGGACAACTCAACACTGAAGCTTTCTTT. Translation gives CASSRGQLNTEAFF.

This clonotype was counted a few times. The V and J genes are TRBV19 and TRBJ2-1; D is perhaps TRBD2 (6 bases). The V gene's germline CDR1 is LNHDA and CDR2 SQIVND (reference sequence). V was clipped by 3 bases and J by 9 bases, with 12 bases between them. The length of the CDR3 is 13 residues. The CDR3 loop reads CASSMGRGSEQFF. In nucleotides, the CDR3 is TGTGCCAGTAGTATGGGTCGGGGGAGTGAGCAGTTCTTC.

Ten or more counts support this clonotype. This CDR3 reads CSAPSLREVSYEQYF. The CDR3 region has the DNA TGCAGTGCTCCATCTCTTCGGGAGGTCTCCTACGAGCAGTACTTC. V usage is TRBV20-1 and J usage is TRBJ2-7; 7 nucleotides match TRBD2. CDR3 length: 15 amino acids. Germline assignment: CDR1 DFQATT and CDR2 SNEGSKA (reference sequence). V gave up 5 bases and J gave up 0 bases; unmatched junction bases: 10.

At least ten counts were recorded for this clonotype. The chain uses TRBV28 and TRBJ2-7; 7 bases agree with TRBD2. Germline-derived CDR1 and CDR2 are MDHEN and SYDVKM. The CDR3 spans 14 residues. With 6 bases clipped from V and 3 bases from J, the junction kept 8 bases outside the gene matches. CDR3 coding DNA: TGTGCCAGCAGCAATCTAGCGGCCTACTACGAGCAGTACTTC. It is translated as CASSNLAAYYEQYF.

This rearrangement joins TRBV19 to TRBJ2-2; 8 bases are a match to TRBD2. After removal of 2 bases from V and 7 bases from J, the junction contained 6 bases not matched to a gene. The CDR3 has 15 amino acids. Germline-derived CDR1 and CDR2 are LNHDA and SQIVND (reference sequence). The CDR3 DNA reads TGTGCCAGTAGTATAACGCTAGCGGGCGGCGGGGAGCTGTTTTTT. It yields the protein CASSITLAGGGELFF.

This clonotype was seen repeatedly, ten times or more. V gene TRBV5-5 combines with J gene TRBJ2-2, with D possibly being TRBD1 (6 bases). The V end was cut by 6 bases, the J end by 3 bases, with 9 bases between. CDR1 and CDR2 (germline): SGHKS, YYEKEE (reference sequence). The CDR3 consists of 13 residues. The CDR3 spells CASNYRDTGELFF. CDR3 in DNA: TGTGCCAGCAACTACAGGGACACCGGGGAGCTGTTTTTT.

In its sample, this clonotype was seen many times. V gene TRBV5-1 combines with J gene TRBJ2-3, with 11 nucleotides matching TRBD2. Germline V gives CDR1 SGHRS, CDR2 YFSETQ. The CDR3 covers 16 residues. The trim removed 4 bases at V and 2 bases at J, leaving 6 bases unmatched. The CDR3 is CASSLIAGGPTDTQYF. The CDR3 DNA reads as TGCGCCAGCAGCCTTATAGCGGGAGGGCCCACAGATACGCAGTATTTT.

This clonotype was recorded at least ten times. J is TRBJ2-3 and V is TRBV7-2, with D perhaps matching TRBD1 or TRBD2 (5 bases each). Trimming took 2 bases from V and 5 from J, leaving 20 bases between them. The CDR3 loop spans 17 amino acids. Germline values: CDR1 SGHTA, CDR2 FQGNSA. CDR3: CASSLRGWLTQGDTQYF. CDR3 nucleotides: TGTGCCAGCAGCTTAAGAGGGTGGCTTACCCAGGGAGATACGCAGTATTTT.

This clonotype was recorded at least ten times. The chain couples TRBV5-1 to TRBJ2-6; 9 bases line up with TRBD2. Germline values: CDR1 SGHRS, CDR2 YFSETQ. The CDR3 spans 18 residues. V dropped 3 bases and J dropped 0; count of bases not matched to a gene: 7. CDR3 nucleotide sequence: TGCGCCAGCAGCTGGGCTAGCGGGACCCTCTCTGGGGCCAACGTCCTGACTTTC. This translates into CASSWASGTLSGANVLTF.